The 24 T cell receptor beta chains below come from one sample, sequenced in a study of blood T cell repertoires in COVID-19. Sequencing was performed with immunoSEQ multiplex PCR; in TCRdb, only in-frame clones are kept and a portion is missing. The sample lists fewer than 350,000 clones; approximately 89% were seen once. The sample was PBMCs or T cells enriched from blood (not recorded which). The receptors derive from a man in his forties who had been exposed to COVID-19.

J is TRBJ2-3 and V is TRBV11-2; 13 nucleotides agree with TRBD2. V was clipped by 4 bases and J by 4 bases; unmatched bases: 11. From germline, CDR1 is SGHAT and CDR2 FQNNGV. CDR3 length equals 18 residues. DNA of the CDR3: TGTGCCAGCAGCTCCCTCCGACTAGCGGGAGGCTCCGCAGATACGCAGTATTTT. Amino acids: CASSSLRLAGGSADTQYF.

This chain uses TRBV2 with TRBJ1-5; weak D call: TRBD1 (5 bases). The CDR3 is 14 amino acids. CDR1 and CDR2 (germline): SNHLY, FYNNEI. The V end lost 6 bases, the J end lost 3 bases, and 12 bases lay between the germline ends. The CDR3 region has the DNA TGTGCCAGCAGCCCGACAGAGCTCAATCAGCCCCAGCATTTT. Residues: CASSPTELNQPQHF.

This clone was observed a single time. V is TRBV19 and J is TRBJ1-4; no reliable D call. Germline CDR1 LNHDA, CDR2 SQIVND (reference sequence). V lost 6 bases and J lost 4, with 6 bases in between. This CDR3 contains 12 residues. CDR3 protein: CASSQVNEKLFF. CDR3 sequence (DNA): TGTGCCAGTAGCCAGGTTAATGAAAAACTGTTTTTT.

The J gene is TRBJ1-3, the V gene TRBV10-3; D ambiguous. The V end lost 10 bases, the J end lost 0 bases, and 13 bases lay between the germline ends. This CDR3 region has 14 residues. The V gene's germline CDR1 is ENHRY and CDR2 SYGVKD. The CDR3, as DNA: TGTGCCACCGTACGGGAGAGCTCTGGAAACACCATATATTTT. Translating gives CATVRESSGNTIYF.

This clone has just one count. The CDR3 loop is CASSLGQGDGYTF. CDR3 coding DNA: TGTGCCAGCAGCTTAGGACAGGGGGACGGCTACACCTTC. V is TRBV7-9 and J is TRBJ1-2; 9 bases are shared with TRBD1. With V trimmed by 1 base and J by 8 bases, 2 bases remained unmatched. The CDR3 consists of 13 residues. Germline CDR1 and CDR2: SEHNR and FQNEAQ (reference sequence).

The CDR3 DNA sequence: TGTGCCAGCAGCCCTGCGGGACTAGCGGATTACACAGATACGCAGTATTTT. It yields the protein CASSPAGLADYTDTQYF. The rearrangement uses TRBV7-9 and TRBJ2-3; 11 bases match TRBD2. Unmatched junction bases numbered 9, after V lost 5 bases and J lost 2 bases. Germline V gene data show CDR1 as SEHNR and CDR2 as FQNEAQ (reference sequence). CDR3 size: 17 residues.

The rearrangement uses TRBV25-1 and TRBJ1-1; D is unclear. CDR3 length equals 13 residues. Germline V gives CDR1 MGHDK, CDR2 SYGVNS. Trimming shortened V by 4 bases and J by 3 bases, and 9 bases separated the two germline ends. The CDR3 sequence is CASSATRDTEAFF. CDR3 in DNA: TGTGCCAGCAGTGCGACCCGGGACACTGAAGCTTTCTTT.

The rearrangement uses TRBV10-3 and TRBJ1-4; 11 bases match TRBD1. Trimming cost V 6 bases and J 6 bases; bases outside gene matches: 3. Per the germline V gene, CDR1 is ENHRY and CDR2 is SYGVKD. This CDR3 spans 14 amino acids. CDR3 nucleotide sequence: TGTGCCATCAGGGGGACAGGGGGAGATGAAAAACTGTTTTTT. This translates into CAIRGTGGDEKLFF.

This sequence joins TRBV12-3 or TRBV12-4 and TRBJ1-2; 7 bases fit TRBD1. V gave up 6 bases and J gave up 8 bases; unmatched junction bases: 9. This CDR3 has 13 amino acids. CDR3 in DNA: TGTGCCAGCAGACACGACAGGGTAAGCGGCTACACCTTC. Translating it yields CASRHDRVSGYTF.

The chain carries TRBV19 and TRBJ2-7, with no clear D. Germline V gene data show CDR1 as LNHDA and CDR2 as SQIVND (reference sequence). V lost 3 bases and J lost 3, with 12 bases in between. This CDR3 has 14 residues. The DNA of the CDR3 is TGTGCCAGTAGTATGCCCGGTCCTTTCTACGAGCAGTACTTC. It encodes CASSMPGPFYEQYF.

The rearrangement links TRBV19 to TRBJ1-1; 11 nucleotides agree with TRBD1. Germline loops: CDR1 LNHDA, CDR2 SQIVND (reference sequence). With V trimmed by 5 bases and J by 4 bases, 9 bases remained unmatched. This CDR3 has 16 amino acids. The CDR3: CASSFGQGAFTTEAFF. CDR3 DNA sequence: TGTGCCAGTAGTTTCGGACAGGGGGCATTTACCACTGAAGCTTTCTTT. Using reference TRBV19 and TRBJ1-1 for the parts outside the CDR3, the full variable domain is DGGITQSPKYLFRKEGQNVTLSCEQNLNHDAMYWYRQDPGQGLRLIYYSQIVNDFQKGDIAEGYSVSREKKESFPLTVTSAQKNPTAFYLCASSFGQGAFTTEAFFGQGTRLTVV.

This chain connects TRBV12-5 to TRBJ2-1; TRBD2 matches 10 bases. V trimming: 3 bases; J trimming: 8 bases; junction bases outside the gene matches: 10. The germline V gene has CDR1 LGHNT and CDR2 FRNRAP. The CDR3 has 16 amino acids. The CDR3 bases are TGTGCTAGTGGTTTTCCGAGCGGGAGGGCCATCGATGAGCAGTTCTTC. Translated: CASGFPSGRAIDEQFF.

The chain combines TRBV5-1 with TRBJ2-2, with 11 bases that match TRBD2. With V trimmed by 4 bases and J by 7 bases, 9 bases remained unmatched. CDR3 length: 16 residues. Germline V gene data show CDR1 as SGHRS and CDR2 as YFSETQ. The CDR3 coding sequence is TGCGCCAGCAGCGGAGTAGCGGGAGGGGTAGGCGGGGAGCTGTTTTTT. It encodes CASSGVAGGVGGELFF. The full variable domain, rest sourced from reference TRBV5-1 and TRBJ2-2, is KAGVTQTPRYLIKTRGQQVTLSCSPISGHRSVSWYQQTPGQGLQFLFEYFSETQRNKGNFPGRFSGRQFSNSRSEMNVSTLELGDSALYLCASSGVAGGVGGELFFGEGSRLTVL.

This chain connects TRBV24-1 to TRBJ2-5, with 7 bases matching TRBD2. The V gene end was trimmed by 0 bases and the J gene end by 5 bases; junction bases not matched to a gene: 11. The CDR3 has 17 residues. Germline lookup yields CDR1 KGHDR and CDR2 SFDVKD. The CDR3 region is CATSDLSGNGALETQYF. CDR3 DNA: TGTGCCACCAGTGATTTGAGCGGGAATGGTGCGTTGGAGACCCAGTACTTC.

CDR3 protein: CASSLAGTGELFF. CDR3 coding DNA: TGTGCCAGCAGCTTAGCAGGTACCGGGGAGCTGTTTTTT. The chain combines TRBV11-2 with TRBJ2-2; no clear D. Germline assignment: CDR1 SGHAT and CDR2 FQNNGV. The CDR3 is 13 amino acids. V lost 1 base, J lost 5 bases, and 5 bases lay in between.

The rearrangement uses TRBV5-4 and TRBJ2-2; tentative D call: TRBD1 (6 bases). The CDR3 runs to 16 residues. Germline CDR1 reads SGHNT; CDR2 reads YYREEE (reference sequence). V was pared by 6 bases and J by 1 base, with 16 bases between. CDR3 sequence (DNA): TGTGCCAGCACTCCCCCGACAGGCCTGAACACCGGGGAGCTGTTTTTT. Translated, it gives CASTPPTGLNTGELFF.

This clone was counted once. V is TRBV7-9 and J is TRBJ1-1, with TRBD1 as a possible D gene (5 bases). The CDR3 is 16 residues long. Germline CDR1 is SEHNR and CDR2 is FQNEAQ (reference sequence). The V end lost 1 base, the J end lost 6 bases, and 18 bases lay between the germline ends. CDR3 DNA: TGTGCCAGCAGCTTAGAGTTCCGTGGGGGGTCCCCTGAAGCTTTCTTT. Its protein product is CASSLEFRGGSPEAFF. The full variable domain, in which reference TRBV7-9 and TRBJ1-1 provide the parts outside the CDR3, is DTGVSQNPRHKITKRGQNVTFRCDPISEHNRLYWYRQTLGQGPEFLTYFQNEAQLEKSRLLSDRFSAERPKGSFSTLEIQRTEQGDSAMYLCASSLEFRGGSPEAFFGQGTRLTVV.

This clone was picked up one time. The chain uses TRBV9 and TRBJ2-2, with D possibly TRBD2 on 6 matching bases. Germline assignment: CDR1 SGDLS and CDR2 YYNGEE. CDR3 length: 15 residues. V was shortened by 0 bases and J by 6 bases, with 12 bases between the two germline ends. The chain's CDR3 is CASSVERRVSGELFF. The CDR3 nucleotides read TGTGCCAGCAGCGTAGAAAGGAGGGTCTCCGGGGAGCTGTTTTTT. Full variable domain (remainder filled in from reference TRBV9 and TRBJ2-2): DSGVTQTPKHLITATGQRVTLRCSPRSGDLSVYWYQQSLDQGLQFLIQYYNGEERAKGNILERFSAQQFPDLHSELNLSSLELGDSALYFCASSVERRVSGELFFGEGSRLTVL.

This clone appeared a few times. This chain uses TRBV15 with TRBJ2-1; TRBD2 might be the D (6 bases). CDR1 LNHNV and CDR2 YYDKDF come from the germline V gene (reference sequence). V was trimmed by 6 bases and J by 10 bases, leaving 25 bases between them. The CDR3 covers 16 residues. The CDR3 spells CATSTKSSGRAWEQFF. As DNA, the CDR3 is TGTGCCACCAGTACAAAAAGTAGCGGAAGGGCTTGGGAGCAGTTCTTC.

The rearrangement joins TRBV18 to TRBJ2-5; tentative D call: TRBD1 (6 bases). This CDR3 comprises 15 residues. Trimming removed 4 bases at V and 0 bases at J, with 12 bases between. Per the germline V gene, CDR1 is KGHSH and CDR2 is LQKENI. CDR3 region: CASSRQQGNQETQYF. The CDR3 region has the DNA TGTGCCAGCTCACGCCAACAGGGAAACCAAGAGACCCAGTACTTC.

The J gene is TRBJ2-7, the V gene TRBV27; TRBD2 agrees at 7 bases. From germline, CDR1 is MNHEY and CDR2 SMNVEV (reference sequence). CDR3 length equals 15 residues. The junction had 11 bases not matched to a gene; V was cut back by 3 bases and J by 6 bases. This CDR3 is CASSFGGTTTSEQYF. The CDR3 DNA reads as TGTGCCAGCAGTTTTGGTGGGACTACTACCAGCGAGCAGTACTTC.

J is TRBJ1-5 and V is TRBV5-1; 10 bases match TRBD1. The V and J ends lost 3 bases and 5 bases, in that order; junction bases with no gene match: 5. CDR3 length: 15 amino acids. The germline gives CDR1 SGHRS, CDR2 YFSETQ. CDR3 residues: CASSSTGTGDQPQHF. CDR3 sequence (DNA): TGCGCCAGCAGCTCGACCGGGACAGGGGATCAGCCCCAGCATTTT. The complete variable domain, with remaining parts taken from reference TRBV5-1 and TRBJ1-5, reads KAGVTQTPRYLIKTRGQQVTLSCSPISGHRSVSWYQQTPGQGLQFLFEYFSETQRNKGNFPGRFSGRQFSNSRSEMNVSTLELGDSALYLCASSSTGTGDQPQHFGDGTRLSIL.

This chain uses TRBV7-3 with TRBJ2-1; TRBD2 matches 8 bases. The ends lost 2 bases at V and 7 bases at J; junction bases unmatched: 10. CDR1 and CDR2 (germline): SGHTA, FQGTGA. This CDR3 region has 16 residues. The CDR3, as DNA: TGTGCCAGCAGCTTAGGTAGCGGGAACCGTAAAAATGAGCAGTTCTTC. It translates to CASSLGSGNRKNEQFF. The full variable domain, in which reference TRBV7-3 and TRBJ2-1 provide the parts outside the CDR3, is GAGVSQTPSNKVTEKGKYVELRCDPISGHTALYWYRQSLGQGPEFLIYFQGTGAADDSGLPNDRFFAVRPEGSVSTLKIQRTERGDSAVYLCASSLGSGNRKNEQFFGPGTRLTVL.

The chain joins TRBV9 to TRBJ2-6, with 11 bases aligning to TRBD2. Germline lookup yields CDR1 SGDLS and CDR2 YYNGEE. This CDR3 spans 19 amino acids. The V segment lost 3 bases and the J segment 1 base; nucleotides outside the gene matches: 9. The CDR3 DNA follows: TGTGCCAGCAGCGGACGACTAGCGGGACCTGGGTCTGGGGCCAACGTCCTGACTTTC. This codes for CASSGRLAGPGSGANVLTF.